The 15 T cell receptor beta chains below were found in one sample sequenced in a study of blood T cell repertoires in COVID-19. Assay: immunoSEQ multiplex PCR; the TCRdb copy retains only in-frame clones and omits some. The repertoire holds around 150,000 clones, with about 85% as singletons. Sequencing input: peripheral blood. The receptors stem from a human donor with acute or convalescent COVID-19. The donor label of this sample is uncertain.

The table lists this clone with a few counts. For the CDR3, the DNA is TGTGCCAGCAGACCGGGGGATCAGCCCCAGCATTTT. This translates into CASRPGDQPQHF. V gene TRBV2 combines with J gene TRBJ1-5, with D possibly TRBD1 on 5 matching bases. In germline, CDR1 is SNHLY, CDR2 FYNNEI. Trimming cost V 6 bases and J 5 bases, with 8 bases left between them. This CDR3 is built from 12 residues.

This clone was seen once. J is TRBJ1-6 and V is TRBV10-2; the D is unclear. Trimming removed 2 bases from V and 0 bases from J, with 11 bases in between. Germline V gene lookup returns CDR1 WSHSY and CDR2 SAAADI. CDR3 size: 17 residues. CDR3 nucleotides: TGCGCCAGCAGTGAGCCCGCGGTGAGCTCCTATAATTCACCCCTCCACTTT. Protein product: CASSEPAVSSYNSPLHF.

V is TRBV7-9 and J is TRBJ1-4; 10 bases are shared with TRBD1. The germline gives CDR1 SEHNR, CDR2 FQNEAQ (reference sequence). J lost 6 bases, V lost 1 base, and 8 bases had no gene match. The CDR3 runs 17 residues. CDR3 amino acids: CASSLEGQGRADEKLFF. The CDR3 DNA follows: TGTGCCAGCAGCTTAGAGGGACAGGGGAGGGCGGATGAAAAACTGTTTTTT.

The DNA of the CDR3 is TGTGCCAGTAGAATTAGGGACAGGGGCGCAGATACGCAGTATTTT. It translates to CASRIRDRGADTQYF. This chain joins TRBV19 and TRBJ2-3; 10 bases map to TRBD1. J gave up 4 bases and V 6 bases, and 7 bases lay outside the gene matches. There are 15 residues in the CDR3. Germline loops: CDR1 LNHDA, CDR2 SQIVND (reference sequence).

This chain uses TRBV5-5 with TRBJ2-2; 7 nucleotides align to TRBD2. V was clipped by 4 bases and J by 5 bases; unmatched bases: 2. The CDR3 sequence is 13 residues long. CDR1 is SGHKS and CDR2 is YYEKEE in the germline V gene (reference sequence). CDR3 amino acids: CASSGRGTGELFF. The CDR3 nucleotides read TGTGCCAGCAGCGGGCGGGGGACCGGGGAGCTGTTTTTT.

Here the CDR3 DNA reads TGTGCCAGCAGCCCCGGGACAGGGTTTTCCTACGAGCAGTACTTC. Amino acid sequence: CASSPGTGFSYEQYF. The rearrangement joins TRBV13 to TRBJ2-7, with 9 nucleotides matching TRBD1. The CDR3 runs to 15 residues. Trimming cost V 5 bases and J 1 base; bases outside gene matches: 6. CDR1 and CDR2 (germline): PRHDT, FYEKMQ (reference sequence).

The gene calls are TRBV6-5 and TRBJ1-1, with TRBD1 matching 7 bases. The CDR3 length is 11 residues. Per the germline V gene, CDR1 is MNHEY and CDR2 is SVGAGI. With 6 bases clipped from V and 11 bases from J, the junction kept 6 bases outside the gene matches. CDR3 residues: CASSRGMWAFF. CDR3 coding DNA: TGTGCCAGCAGCAGGGGGATGTGGGCTTTCTTT.

DNA for the CDR3: TGTGCCAGCAGCCCATGGACTAGTAGCACAGATACGCAGTATTTT. It specifies CASSPWTSSTDTQYF. The J gene is TRBJ2-3, the V gene TRBV11-2; 7 positions match TRBD2. The ends lost 5 bases at V and 0 bases at J; junction bases unmatched: 5. Germline loops: CDR1 SGHAT, CDR2 FQNNGV. This CDR3 comprises 15 residues. Full variable domain (outside the CDR3, taken from reference TRBV11-2 and TRBJ2-3): EAGVAQSPRYKIIEKRQSVAFWCNPISGHATLYWYQQILGQGPKLLIQFQNNGVVDDSQLPKDRFSAERLKGVDSTLKIQPAKLEDSAVYLCASSPWTSSTDTQYFGPGTRLTVL.

The gene calls are TRBV30 and TRBJ1-1; 11 bases line up with TRBD1. Germline V gives CDR1 GTSNPN, CDR2 SVGIG (reference sequence). CDR3 length: 15 residues. J lost 11 bases, V lost 0 bases, and 11 bases had no gene match. The CDR3 sequence is CAWSVQGTGGAKAFF. CDR3 bases: TGTGCCTGGAGTGTACAAGGGACAGGGGGGGCAAAGGCTTTCTTT.

On this clone: The sample has other DNA sequences that encode this CDR3 too. The genes are TRBV7-2 and TRBJ1-1; 7 nucleotides align to TRBD1. CDR1 and CDR2 (germline): SGHTA, FQGNSA. The CDR3 consists of 13 residues. J gave up 10 bases and V 6 bases, and 11 bases lay outside the gene matches. The CDR3 DNA reads TGTGCCAGCAGTCAACCGACAGGGTGGAGAGCTTTCTTT. It is translated as CASSQPTGWRAFF.

This clone was seen once. The J gene is TRBJ2-3, the V gene TRBV2; D is unresolved. Trimming took off 6 bases at V and 2 bases at J, with 9 bases between the two ends. The CDR3 covers 13 residues. CDR1 SNHLY and CDR2 FYNNEI come from the germline V gene. The CDR3 DNA reads as TGTGCCAGCAGGCCCCCCTACACAGATACGCAGTATTTT. Amino acid sequence: CASRPPYTDTQYF.

CDR3 sequence: CASSLGVTGGAGETQYF. The DNA for the CDR3 is TGCGCCAGCAGCTTGGGGGTGACAGGGGGCGCAGGAGAGACCCAGTACTTC. V usage is TRBV5-1 and J usage is TRBJ2-5; 10 bases map to TRBD1. The J segment lost 4 bases and the V segment lost 0 bases, leaving 9 bases of the junction unmatched. The CDR3 runs to 17 residues. Germline V gene lookup returns CDR1 SGHRS and CDR2 YFSETQ.

This clone was counted only a few times. The chain combines TRBV7-2 with TRBJ1-2; D is uncertain. The CDR3 sequence is 12 residues long. Germline V gene lookup returns CDR1 SGHTA and CDR2 FQGNSA. Between the trimmed V and J ends, which lost 5 bases and 7 bases, there was a span of 11 bases. CDR3 sequence (DNA): TGTGCCAGCAGCCCCCCCGGTAGTGGCTACACCTTC. It specifies CASSPPGSGYTF.

This rearrangement joins TRBV10-3 to TRBJ1-1, with TRBD1 matching over 11 bases. The germline gives CDR1 ENHRY, CDR2 SYGVKD. V lost 6 bases and J lost 5; bases outside the gene matches: 5. The length of the CDR3 is 14 residues. DNA for the CDR3: TGTGCCATCAGCTTGGGACAGGGGGGAACTGAAGCTTTCTTT. It yields the protein CAISLGQGGTEAFF.

This clone was observed a few times. This chain joins TRBV19 and TRBJ1-4; D is perhaps TRBD1 (6 bases). CDR3 length: 16 amino acids. The germline V gene encodes CDR1 LNHDA and CDR2 SQIVND (reference sequence). V was trimmed by 1 base and J by 7 bases, leaving 16 bases between them. Here the CDR3 reads CASSIAGGARGEKLFF. The CDR3 DNA sequence: TGTGCCAGTAGTATAGCGGGGGGGGCGCGAGGTGAAAAACTGTTTTTT.